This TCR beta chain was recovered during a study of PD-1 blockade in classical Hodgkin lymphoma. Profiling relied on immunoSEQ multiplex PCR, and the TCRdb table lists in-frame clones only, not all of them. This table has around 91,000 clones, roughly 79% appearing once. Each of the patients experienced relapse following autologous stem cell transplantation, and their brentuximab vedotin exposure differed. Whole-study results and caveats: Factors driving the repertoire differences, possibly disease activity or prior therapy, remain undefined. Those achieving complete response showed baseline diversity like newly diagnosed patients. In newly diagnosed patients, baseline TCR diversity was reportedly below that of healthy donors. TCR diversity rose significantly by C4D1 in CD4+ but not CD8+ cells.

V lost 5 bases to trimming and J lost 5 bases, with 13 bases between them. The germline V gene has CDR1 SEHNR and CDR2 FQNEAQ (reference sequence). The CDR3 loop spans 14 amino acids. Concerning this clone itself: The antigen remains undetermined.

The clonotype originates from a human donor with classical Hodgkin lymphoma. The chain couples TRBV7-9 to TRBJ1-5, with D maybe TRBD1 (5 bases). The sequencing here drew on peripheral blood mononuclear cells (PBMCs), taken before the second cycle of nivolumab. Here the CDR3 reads CASSPGTAYQPQHF. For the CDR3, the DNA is TGTGCCAGCAGCCCAGGGACGGCATATCAGCCCCAGCATTTT.